In its sample, the clone carrying this TCR beta chain was seen once. The antigen remains unidentified. PCR primers comprised 60 Vbeta and 13 Jbeta primers. Per the original data handling: Among the unique TCR beta chains that a later analysis counted, about 81 million in all, roughly 11 million were shared. Repertoires were generated with immunoSEQ multiplex PCR, while TCRdb's copy carries only in-frame clones and drops some. The DNA gave D and trimming, while V, J and clone size come from that table. The table has roughly 100,000 clones, approximately 82% seen once; the top ten hold 2.6%. The data stem from a study of cytomegalovirus exposure and HLA in healthy donors. Findings of the study overall: Being productive about 87% or about 30% of the time was typical of most TCR beta V segments in an earlier analysis.

Trimming removed 6 bases at V and 0 bases at J, with 14 bases between. Per the germline V gene, CDR1 is MNHEY and CDR2 is SVGAGI. The CDR3 is 15 amino acids. The material sequenced was PBMCs. The clonotype comes from a man aged 35-49 years in good health and CMV-seronegative. The V gene is TRBV6-5, the J gene TRBJ1-1, with a weak D call TRBD1 (6 bases). CDR3 in DNA: TGTGCCAGCAGGTCCCGGGGACACGTGAACACTGAAGCTTTCTTT. It translates to CASRSRGHVNTEAFF.